This TCR beta chain was captured in a study of CD8+ T cells in alopecia areata (dated by TCRdb to the late 2010s). For context, the study as a whole: Treated patients were enrolled in an open-label pilot trial of oral tofacitinib, 5 to 10 mg twice daily, for moderate-to-severe alopecia areata. To study T cell clonal expansion in alopecia areata, the researchers applied high-throughput TCRbeta sequencing to both the C3H/HeJ mouse model and human patients. Biopsies were taken from tofacitinib-treated patients at baseline and at 4 and 24 weeks of treatment, and a later scalp biopsy was taken in several of the tofacitinib-treated patients. immunoSEQ multiplex PCR using 35 Vbeta forward primers and 13 Jbeta reverse primers was used to amplify TCRbeta CDR3 regions. The SALT score, which quantifies the percentage of affected scalp surface area, was used to measure disease severity in treated patients. Patients stayed on tofacitinib for 6 to 18 months and then had 6 months of follow-up off drug so that delayed response and recurrence could be assessed. In humans, TCRbeta sequencing was performed on scalp tissue and on sorted CD4+ and CD8+ peripheral blood T cells from healthy controls and from patients with patchy or totalis/universalis alopecia areata. Clonality in the scalp was compared among normal scalp (n=4), patchy alopecia areata scalp (n=8), and alopecia totalis/universalis scalp (n=8). RNA was obtained with the PAXgene miRNA kit for fixed scalp, the miRNeasy kit for PBMCs, and the RNeasy kit for mouse skin. Broad study findings and their caveats: Compared with normal scalp, lesional scalp, particularly in alopecia totalis/universalis, had higher clonality and more expanded CD8+ clones, which suggests antigenic drive. Scalp TCR repertoire analysis is complicated because resident alphabeta T cells in normal human skin are also sequenced, whereas mouse skin is dominated by gammadelta T cells. With tofacitinib, both scalp clonality and the number of expanded CD8+ clones among the top 100 scalp clones went down significantly. Shared TCR sequences between patients were less evident than in mice, which may be partly attributable to HLA diversity in the patient population. Many expanded lesional clones persisted in scalp and blood during tofacitinib treatment, which may partly explain relapse after stopping treatment. Because the treated cohort was small and included a single nonresponder, larger studies are needed to assess links between baseline CD8+ expansion and response.

From a lookup of the germline V gene (reference sequence), CDR1 and CDR2 are MNHEY and SMNVEV. The CDR3 sequence holds 16 residues, the cysteine and phenylalanine included. The entry retains the CDR3 DNA only, 48 bases that are in frame from base 1. V ends up 5 bases short and J 4 bases short, with an unmatched junction base count of 11. Libraries were constructed by the immunoSEQ multiplex PCR assay. RNA was extracted from all samples and reverse transcribed into cDNA, which served as template for TCR sequencing. SuperScript III was used for first-strand cDNA synthesis, primed with a 2:1 mix of oligo-dT and random hexamers. A synthetic immune receptor repertoire was used to measure amplification bias, and any remaining bias was corrected computationally. On the study's bioinformatics: After raw reads were preprocessed to remove errors, the CDR3 was defined following IMGT conventions as running from the conserved cysteine to phenylalanine. To get clonality, Shannon entropy was normalized by log2 of the number of productive unique TCRs and the result was subtracted from 1. Scalp TCRbeta sequences were cross-referenced with sorted blood CD4 and CD8 repertoires so that the CD4 or CD8 identity of scalp clones could be inferred. In TCRdb, the immuneACCESS table is reduced to in-frame sequences with V and J assigned. These tables do not hold every clone; where another copy was compared, an unresolved V gene accounts for under half, and the others remain unexplained. V and J calls and clone size are as listed in that table; D and trimming were resolved from the DNA. In this sample the table shows some 44,000 clones, more than 90% of which occur a single time. Clones ranked in the top ten supply under 20% of the sample.

Details on this clone: Its cognate antigen has yet to be identified. Qualities for individual bases were not recorded, and no much larger clone is one base off.

In light of the paper, this sample's time point label describes: 24 weeks on oral tofacitinib. Reading the label with the study, this specimen's treatment or condition is: oral pan-JAK inhibitor, 5-10 mg twice daily. From alopecia areata patients, peripheral blood was collected along with lesional scalp punch biopsies. PBMCs were isolated by density centrifugation and stained for CD3, CD4 and CD8, and CD4+ and CD8+ T cells were sorted on a FACSAria. This TCR came from a human donor with alopecia areata. This sample comprised CD8+ T cells sorted from blood, obtained at week 24, from a patient treated with tofacitinib. The chain uses TRBV27 and TRBJ2-1; 7 bases in the junction line up with TRBD2. This receptor carries the CDR3 CASSHIRDYPYNEQFF. The DNA sequence is as follows: TGTGCCAGCAGTCATATCCGGGACTACCCTTACAATGAGCAGTTCTTC.